This T cell receptor (beta chain) was found in a study of blood T cell repertoires in COVID-19. Assay: immunoSEQ multiplex PCR; the TCRdb copy retains only in-frame clones and omits some. In the table there are about 280,000 clones, 75% to 90% of which are singletons. Trimming at V came to 3 bases and at J to 6 bases, leaving 13 bases not matched to a gene. CDR3 length equals 17 residues. CDR1 is KGHSH, CDR2 LQKENI, per germline. This receptor was obtained from a woman between 45 and 65 years old who had recovered from COVID-19. The sample taken for sequencing was PBMCs or T cells enriched from blood (not recorded which). The V call is TRBV18, the J call TRBJ1-3; TRBD1 matches at 8 bases. The CDR3 DNA is TGTGCCAGCTCACCTATTCCTCCGGGACAGGCTGTAAACACCATATATTTT. This translates into CASSPIPPGQAVNTIYF.